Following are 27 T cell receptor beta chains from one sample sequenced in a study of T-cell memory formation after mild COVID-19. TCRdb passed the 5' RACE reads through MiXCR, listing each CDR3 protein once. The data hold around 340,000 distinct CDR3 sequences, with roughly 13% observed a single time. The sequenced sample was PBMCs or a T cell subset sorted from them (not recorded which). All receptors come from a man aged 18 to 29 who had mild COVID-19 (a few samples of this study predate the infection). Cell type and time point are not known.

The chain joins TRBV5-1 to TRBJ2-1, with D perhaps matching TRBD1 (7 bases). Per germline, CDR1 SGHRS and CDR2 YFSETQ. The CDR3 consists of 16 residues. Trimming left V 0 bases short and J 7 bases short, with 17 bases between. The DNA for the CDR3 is TGCGCCAGCAGCTTGGATGGGGCAGGGGGGTGGAATGAGCAGTTCTTC. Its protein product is CASSLDGAGGWNEQFF.

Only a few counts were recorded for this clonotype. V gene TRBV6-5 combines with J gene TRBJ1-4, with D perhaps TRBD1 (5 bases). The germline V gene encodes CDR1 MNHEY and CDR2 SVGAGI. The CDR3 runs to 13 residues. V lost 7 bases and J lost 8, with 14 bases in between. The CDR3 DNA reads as TGTGCCAGCAAGCCGGACAATTGGGAAAAACTGTTTTTT. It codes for CASKPDNWEKLFF.

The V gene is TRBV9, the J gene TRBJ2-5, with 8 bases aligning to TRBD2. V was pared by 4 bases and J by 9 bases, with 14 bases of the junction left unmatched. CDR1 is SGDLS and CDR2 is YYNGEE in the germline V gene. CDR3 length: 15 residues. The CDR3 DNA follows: TGTGCCAGCAGCAAGTCCAGCGGGGGCGAATTTGCCCAGTACTTC. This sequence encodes CASSKSSGGEFAQYF.

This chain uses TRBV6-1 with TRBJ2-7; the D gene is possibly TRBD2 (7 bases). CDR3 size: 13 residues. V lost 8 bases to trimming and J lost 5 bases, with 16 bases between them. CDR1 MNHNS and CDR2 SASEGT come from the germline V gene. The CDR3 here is CASWEQGGNEQYV. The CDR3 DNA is TGTGCCAGCTGGGAACAGGGAGGGAACGAGCAGTACGTC.

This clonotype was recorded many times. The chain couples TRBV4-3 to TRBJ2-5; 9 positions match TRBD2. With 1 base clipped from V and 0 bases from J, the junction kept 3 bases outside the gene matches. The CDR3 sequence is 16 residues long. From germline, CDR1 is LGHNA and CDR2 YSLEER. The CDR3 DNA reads TGCGCCAGCAGCCAAGGTAGCGGGGGTCACCAAGAGACCCAGTACTTC. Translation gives CASSQGSGGHQETQYF.

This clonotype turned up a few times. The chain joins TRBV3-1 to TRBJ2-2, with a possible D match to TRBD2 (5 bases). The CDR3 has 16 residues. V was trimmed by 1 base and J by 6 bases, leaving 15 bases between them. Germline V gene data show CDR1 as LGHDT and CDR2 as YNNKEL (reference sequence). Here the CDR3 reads CASSQGSGVRAGELFF. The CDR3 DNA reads TGTGCCAGCAGCCAAGGATCCGGGGTCCGGGCCGGGGAGCTGTTTTTT.

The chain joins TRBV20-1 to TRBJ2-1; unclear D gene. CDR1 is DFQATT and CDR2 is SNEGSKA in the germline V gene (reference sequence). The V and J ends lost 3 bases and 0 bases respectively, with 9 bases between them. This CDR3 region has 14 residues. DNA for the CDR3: TGCAGTGCTAGTCAGCTTTCCTCCTACAATGAGCAGTTCTTC. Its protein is CSASQLSSYNEQFF.

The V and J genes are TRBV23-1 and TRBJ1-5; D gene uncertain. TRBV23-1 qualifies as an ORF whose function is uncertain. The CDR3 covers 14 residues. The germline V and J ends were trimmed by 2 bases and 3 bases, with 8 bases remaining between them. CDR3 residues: CASSQQAVNQPQHF. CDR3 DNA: TGCGCCAGCAGTCAACAGGCAGTCAATCAGCCCCAGCATTTT.

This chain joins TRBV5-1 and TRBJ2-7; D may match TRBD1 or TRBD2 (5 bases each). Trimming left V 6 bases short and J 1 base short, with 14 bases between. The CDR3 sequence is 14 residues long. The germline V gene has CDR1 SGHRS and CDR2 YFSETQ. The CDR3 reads CASTPGTESYEQYV. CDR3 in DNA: TGCGCCAGCACCCCCGGGACGGAGTCCTACGAGCAGTACGTC.

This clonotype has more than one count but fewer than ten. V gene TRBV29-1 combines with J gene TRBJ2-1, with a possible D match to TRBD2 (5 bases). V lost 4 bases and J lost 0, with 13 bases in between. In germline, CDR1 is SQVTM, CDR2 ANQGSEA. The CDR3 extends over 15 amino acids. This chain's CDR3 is CSVGETKSSYNEQFF. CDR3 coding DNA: TGCAGCGTTGGGGAGACCAAAAGCTCCTACAATGAGCAGTTCTTC.

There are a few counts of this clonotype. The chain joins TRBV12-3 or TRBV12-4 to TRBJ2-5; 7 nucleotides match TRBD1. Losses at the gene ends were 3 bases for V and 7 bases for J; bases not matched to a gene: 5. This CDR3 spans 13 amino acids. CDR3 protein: CASSLTGQGTQYF. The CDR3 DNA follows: TGTGCCAGCAGTTTGACAGGGCAGGGGACCCAGTACTTC.

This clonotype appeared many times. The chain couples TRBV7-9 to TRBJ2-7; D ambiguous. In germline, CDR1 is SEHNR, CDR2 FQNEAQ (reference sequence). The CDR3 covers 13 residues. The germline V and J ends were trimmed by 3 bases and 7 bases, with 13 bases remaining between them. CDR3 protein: CASSLLSVSEQYV. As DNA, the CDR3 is TGTGCCAGCAGCTTGCTCTCGGTCTCGGAGCAGTACGTC.

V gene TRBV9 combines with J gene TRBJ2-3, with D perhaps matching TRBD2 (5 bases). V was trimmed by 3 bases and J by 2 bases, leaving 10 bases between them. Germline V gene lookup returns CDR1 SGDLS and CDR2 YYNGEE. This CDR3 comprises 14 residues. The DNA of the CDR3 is TGTGCCAGCAGCGAGAGGGCGCACACAGATACGCAGTATTTT. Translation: CASSERAHTDTQYF.

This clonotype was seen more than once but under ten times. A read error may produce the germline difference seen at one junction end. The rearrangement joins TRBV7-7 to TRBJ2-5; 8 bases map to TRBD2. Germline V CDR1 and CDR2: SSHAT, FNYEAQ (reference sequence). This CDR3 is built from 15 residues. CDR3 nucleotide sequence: TGTGCTAGCAGCTTAGGTGGGACTAGCCAAGAGACCCAGTACTTC. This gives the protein CASSLGGTSQETQYF.

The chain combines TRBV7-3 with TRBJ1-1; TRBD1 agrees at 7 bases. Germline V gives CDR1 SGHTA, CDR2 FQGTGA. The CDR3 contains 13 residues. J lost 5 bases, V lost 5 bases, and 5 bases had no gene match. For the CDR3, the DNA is TGTGCCAGCAGCGCGACAGGGATGACTGAAGCTTTCTTT. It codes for CASSATGMTEAFF. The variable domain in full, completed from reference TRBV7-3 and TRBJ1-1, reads GAGVSQTPSNKVTEKGKYVELRCDPISGHTALYWYRQSLGQGPEFLIYFQGTGAADDSGLPNDRFFAVRPEGSVSTLKIQRTERGDSAVYLCASSATGMTEAFFGQGTRLTVV.

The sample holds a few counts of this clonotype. The CDR3 here is CSASGGGNLDTQYF. The CDR3 coding sequence is TGCAGTGCTAGTGGCGGGGGAAATTTGGATACGCAGTATTTT. V and J are TRBV20-1 and TRBJ2-3; TRBD2 agrees at 7 bases. V was pared by 3 bases and J by 6 bases, with 9 bases of the junction left unmatched. The CDR3 has 14 amino acids. Germline CDR1 DFQATT, CDR2 SNEGSKA (reference sequence).

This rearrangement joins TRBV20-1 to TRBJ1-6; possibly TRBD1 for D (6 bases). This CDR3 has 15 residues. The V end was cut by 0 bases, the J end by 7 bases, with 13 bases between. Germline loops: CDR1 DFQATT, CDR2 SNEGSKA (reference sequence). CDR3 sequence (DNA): TGCAGTGCTAGAGATCGCCGGACAGTAAATTCACCCCTCCACTTT. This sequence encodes CSARDRRTVNSPLHF.

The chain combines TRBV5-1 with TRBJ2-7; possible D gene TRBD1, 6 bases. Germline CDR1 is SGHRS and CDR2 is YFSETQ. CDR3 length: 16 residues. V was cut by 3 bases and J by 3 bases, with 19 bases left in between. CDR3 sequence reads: CASSWGTRSNVYEQYF. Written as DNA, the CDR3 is TGCGCCAGCAGCTGGGGGACAAGAAGCAACGTCTACGAGCAGTACTTC. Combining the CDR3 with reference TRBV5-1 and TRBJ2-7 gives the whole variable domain KAGVTQTPRYLIKTRGQQVTLSCSPISGHRSVSWYQQTPGQGLQFLFEYFSETQRNKGNFPGRFSGRQFSNSRSEMNVSTLELGDSALYLCASSWGTRSNVYEQYFGPGTRLTVT.

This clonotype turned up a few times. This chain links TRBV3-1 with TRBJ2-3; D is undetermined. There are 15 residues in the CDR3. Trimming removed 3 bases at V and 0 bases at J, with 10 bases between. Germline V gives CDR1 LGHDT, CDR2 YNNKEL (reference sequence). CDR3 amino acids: CASSQMPVSTDTQYF. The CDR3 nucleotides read TGTGCCAGCAGCCAGATGCCAGTTAGCACAGATACGCAGTATTTT.

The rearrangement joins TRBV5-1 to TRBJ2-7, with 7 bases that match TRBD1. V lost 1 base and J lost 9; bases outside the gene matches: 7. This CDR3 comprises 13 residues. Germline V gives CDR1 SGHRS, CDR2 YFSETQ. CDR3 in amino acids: CASSLIDRDGQYF. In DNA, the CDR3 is TGCGCCAGCAGCTTGATCGACAGGGACGGGCAGTACTTC.

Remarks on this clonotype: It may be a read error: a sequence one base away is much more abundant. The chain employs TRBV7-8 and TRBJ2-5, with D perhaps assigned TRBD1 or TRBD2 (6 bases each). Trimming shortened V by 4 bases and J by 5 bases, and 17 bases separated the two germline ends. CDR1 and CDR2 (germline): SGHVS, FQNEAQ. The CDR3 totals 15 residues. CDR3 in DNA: TGTGCCAGCAGCTCCATGGGGGGCAGCGGGGAGACCCAGTACTTC. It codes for CASSSMGGSGETQYF.

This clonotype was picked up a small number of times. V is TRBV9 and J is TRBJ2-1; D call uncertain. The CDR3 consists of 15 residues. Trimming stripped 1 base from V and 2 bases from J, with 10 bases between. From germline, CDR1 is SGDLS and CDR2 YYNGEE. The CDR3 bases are TGTGCCAGCAGCGTAAATCCCTTAGCCTACAATGAGCAGTTCTTC. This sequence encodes CASSVNPLAYNEQFF.

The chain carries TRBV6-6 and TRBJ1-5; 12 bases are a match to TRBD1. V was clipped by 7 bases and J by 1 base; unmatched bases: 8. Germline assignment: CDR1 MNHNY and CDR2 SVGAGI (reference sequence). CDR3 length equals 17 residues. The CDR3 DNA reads TGTGCCAGCACCCGGGACAGGGGGCCAGGGAGCAATCAGCCCCAGCATTTT. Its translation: CASTRDRGPGSNQPQHF.

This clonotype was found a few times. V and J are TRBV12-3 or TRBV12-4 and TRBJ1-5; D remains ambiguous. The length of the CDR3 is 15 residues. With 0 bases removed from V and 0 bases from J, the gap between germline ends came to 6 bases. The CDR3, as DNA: TGTGCCAGCAGTTTAGCACAGAATAGCAATCAGCCCCAGCATTTT. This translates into CASSLAQNSNQPQHF.

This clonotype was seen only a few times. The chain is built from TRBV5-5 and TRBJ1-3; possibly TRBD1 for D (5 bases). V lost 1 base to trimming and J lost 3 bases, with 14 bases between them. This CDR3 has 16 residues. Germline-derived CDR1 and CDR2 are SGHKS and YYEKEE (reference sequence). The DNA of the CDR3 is TGTGCCAGCAGCTTGTCTTTCAGGGTCTTTGGAAACACCATATATTTT. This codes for CASSLSFRVFGNTIYF.

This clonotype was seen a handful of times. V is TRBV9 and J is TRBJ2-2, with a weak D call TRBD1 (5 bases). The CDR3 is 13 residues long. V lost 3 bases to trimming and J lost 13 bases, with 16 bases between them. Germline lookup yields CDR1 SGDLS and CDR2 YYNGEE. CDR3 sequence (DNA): TGTGCCAGCAGCGCGCCCCACGATAGGGGGCTGTTTTTT. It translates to CASSAPHDRGLFF. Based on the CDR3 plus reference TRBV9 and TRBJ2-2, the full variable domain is DSGVTQTPKHLITATGQRVTLRCSPRSGDLSVYWYQQSLDQGLQFLIQYYNGEERAKGNILERFSAQQFPDLHSELNLSSLELGDSALYFCASSAPHDRGLFFGEGSRLTVL.

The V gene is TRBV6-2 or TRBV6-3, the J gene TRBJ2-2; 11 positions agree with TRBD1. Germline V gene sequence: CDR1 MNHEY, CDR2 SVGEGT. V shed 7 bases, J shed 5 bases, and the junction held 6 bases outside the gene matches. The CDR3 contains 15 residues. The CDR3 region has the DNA TGTGCCAGCACCCCGGACAGGGGGCGTACCGGGGAGCTGTTTTTT. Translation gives CASTPDRGRTGELFF.